A single sample gave rise to the 3 T cell receptor beta chains below, sequenced in a study of T-cell memory formation after mild COVID-19. TCRdb redid the calling of the 5' RACE reads with MiXCR, one entry per CDR3 protein. The sample holds about 250,000 distinct CDR3 sequences, approximately 15% seen once. Sequencing was done on a sample of PBMCs or a T cell subset sorted from them (not recorded which). These receptors all stem from an adult woman who had mild COVID-19 (a few samples of this study predate the infection). Cell type and time point are not known.

In this sample, this clonotype turned up a few times. V usage is TRBV20-1 and J usage is TRBJ1-2, with 8 nucleotides matching TRBD1. V was clipped by 5 bases and J by 4 bases; unmatched bases: 6. This CDR3 has 13 residues. CDR1 is DFQATT, CDR2 SNEGSKA, per germline (reference sequence). The CDR3, as DNA: TGCAGTGCTGACAGGGGTTCGGTCTATGGCTACACCTTC. This gives the protein CSADRGSVYGYTF.

There are many counts of this clonotype. The V and J genes are TRBV6-5 and TRBJ2-1; 12 nucleotides align to TRBD2. Germline-derived CDR1 and CDR2 are MNHEY and SVGAGI. The length of the CDR3 is 15 residues. V gave up 6 bases and J gave up 7 bases; unmatched junction bases: 7. As DNA, the CDR3 is TGTGCCAGCAGCCTAACTAGCGGGAGGTTTAATGAGCAGTTCTTC. Its protein product is CASSLTSGRFNEQFF.

The chain carries TRBV7-2 and TRBJ1-2; D not certain. With 1 base removed from V and 3 bases from J, the gap between germline ends came to 9 bases. From germline, CDR1 is SGHTA and CDR2 FQGNSA. This CDR3 spans 14 amino acids. The CDR3 reads CASSLDQDDYGYTF. CDR3 nucleotides: TGTGCCAGCAGCTTAGATCAGGATGACTATGGCTACACCTTC.